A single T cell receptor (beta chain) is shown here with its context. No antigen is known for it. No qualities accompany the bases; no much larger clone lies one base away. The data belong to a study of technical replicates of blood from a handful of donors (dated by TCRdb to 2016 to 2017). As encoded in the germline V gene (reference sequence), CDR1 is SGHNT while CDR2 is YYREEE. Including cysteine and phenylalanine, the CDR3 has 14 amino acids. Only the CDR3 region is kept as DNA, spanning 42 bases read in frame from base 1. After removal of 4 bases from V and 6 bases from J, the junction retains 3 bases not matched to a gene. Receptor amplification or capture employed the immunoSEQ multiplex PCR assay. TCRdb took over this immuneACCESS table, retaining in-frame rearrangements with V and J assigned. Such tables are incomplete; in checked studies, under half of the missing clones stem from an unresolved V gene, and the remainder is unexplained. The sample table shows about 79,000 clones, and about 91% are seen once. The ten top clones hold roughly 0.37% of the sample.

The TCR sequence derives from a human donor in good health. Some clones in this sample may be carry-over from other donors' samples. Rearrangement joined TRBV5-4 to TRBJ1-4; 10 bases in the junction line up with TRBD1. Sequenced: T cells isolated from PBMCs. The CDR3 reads CASSPDRGYEKLFF. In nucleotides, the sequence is TGTGCCAGCAGCCCGGACAGGGGGTATGAAAAACTGTTTTTT.